Following are 2 T cell receptor beta chains from one sample sequenced in a study of T cells after yellow fever vaccination. MiXCR, applied by TCRdb to the 5' RACE reads, yields one record per CDR3 protein. The sample gives approximately 260,000 distinct CDR3 sequences, around 13% of which show up once; less than 0.55% is in the top ten. The sample in question was CD4+ T cells sorted from PBMCs, obtained 45 days after the yellow fever booster vaccination. These TCRs come from a man in his thirties or forties who received the YFV17D yellow fever vaccine.

This clonotype has only one observation. This chain connects TRBV2 to TRBJ1-1; D unclear. V shed 3 bases and J shed 10 bases, with 12 bases lying between them. Germline values: CDR1 SNHLY, CDR2 FYNNEI. The CDR3 loop spans 12 amino acids. In nucleotides, the CDR3 is TGTGCCAGCAGTGACGGCCCCCGAGGAGCTTTCTTT. Amino acid sequence: CASSDGPRGAFF.

This clonotype showed up just a few times. The chain uses TRBV5-1 and TRBJ2-5, with a weak D call TRBD2 (5 bases). The germline V gene encodes CDR1 SGHRS and CDR2 YFSETQ. The V and J ends lost 1 base and 0 bases respectively, with 7 bases between them. The CDR3 totals 14 residues. This CDR3 reads CASSLSGNQETQYF. The CDR3 nucleotides are TGCGCCAGCAGCTTGTCCGGGAACCAAGAGACCCAGTACTTC.